The entry below gives a single T cell receptor (beta chain) sequence along with its context. Compared with germline, one end of the junction differs, possibly owing to a read error. The entry originates in a study of blood T cell repertoires in COVID-19. The repertoire was sequenced with immunoSEQ multiplex PCR; TCRdb's copy has only in-frame clones and lacks some. The sample includes 400,000 to 450,000 clones, 80% to 90% of them seen just once. There are 20 residues in the CDR3. Specimen: PBMCs or T cells enriched from blood (not recorded which). This TCR came from a young man who had recovered from COVID-19. V usage is TRBV5-3 and J usage is TRBJ2-1; tentative D call: TRBD2 (5 bases). TRBV5-3 has ORF status, its function being uncertain. The CDR3 loop reads CVRSPHGSSGDKFTYNEQFF. The CDR3 DNA is TGTGTCAGAAGCCCGCATGGTTCGAGCGGAGATAAATTTACCTACAATGAGCAGTTCTTC.